This T cell receptor (beta chain) was observed in a study of blood T cells in healthy people across ages. Whole-study results and caveats: Compared with aged donors, long-lived donors showed fewer expanded clones, suggesting selection.

Germline lookup yields CDR1 SEHNR and CDR2 FQNEAQ (reference sequence). The V and J ends lost 3 bases and 5 bases, in that order; junction bases with no gene match: 8. The CDR3 consists of 15 residues. A sample-barcoded 5' primer and a J-beta primer mix were used in a second PCR of about 7 to 12 cycles. TCRdb re-called the 5' RACE reads with MiXCR, one entry per CDR3 protein. Here the sample spans 1.5 million to 2 million distinct CDR3 sequences, 28% being singletons. This clonotype was recorded only once. Antigen: not known. This receptor was identified in a woman in her 30s in good health. Sequenced material: blood. The gene calls are TRBV7-9 and TRBJ1-2, with TRBD1 matching 8 bases. This chain's CDR3 is CASSFRKGTGYGYTF. The CDR3 DNA reads TGTGCCAGCAGCTTCCGAAAAGGGACAGGTTATGGCTACACCTTC.